The clone carrying this T cell receptor (beta chain) was observed at least ten times. This sample was included in a study of blood T cells in healthy people across ages. Germline-derived CDR1 and CDR2 are SGHRS and YFSETQ. CDR3 length: 13 residues. Trimming removed 0 bases at V and 1 base at J, with 4 bases between. With a J-beta primer mix and a sample-barcoded 5' primer, a second PCR ran about 7 to 12 cycles. TCRdb analysed the 5' RACE reads with MiXCR anew, one entry per CDR3 protein. The data hold roughly 1,700,000 distinct CDR3 sequences, with 28% observed a single time. This chain connects TRBV5-1 to TRBJ2-5; no clear D gene. The sequence came from a woman aged 25-40 years in good health. The sequencing sample was made of blood. Here the CDR3 DNA reads TGCGCCAGCAGCTTGGTCTCCCAAGAGACCCAGTACTTC. It is translated as CASSLVSQETQYF. The full variable domain, rest sourced from reference TRBV5-1 and TRBJ2-5, is KAGVTQTPRYLIKTRGQQVTLSCSPISGHRSVSWYQQTPGQGLQFLFEYFSETQRNKGNFPGRFSGRQFSNSRSEMNVSTLELGDSALYLCASSLVSQETQYFGPGTRLLVL.